These 17 T cell receptor beta chains were sequenced from one sample in a study of blood T cell repertoires in COVID-19. Assay: immunoSEQ multiplex PCR; the TCRdb copy retains only in-frame clones and omits some. The table lists roughly 200,000 clones, roughly 85% of them singletons. The sample comprised peripheral blood. The receptors originated from a woman aged 80 or over with acute or convalescent COVID-19.

The CDR3 loop is CASTTGHSGNTIYF. CDR3 DNA sequence: TGTGCCAGCACAACAGGTCACTCTGGAAACACCATATATTTT. The J gene is TRBJ1-3, the V gene TRBV2; tentatively, D is TRBD1 (5 bases). The CDR3 loop spans 14 amino acids. V lost 7 bases and J 0 bases, leaving 10 bases between the germline ends. CDR1 and CDR2 (germline): SNHLY, FYNNEI.

This rearrangement joins TRBV7-2 to TRBJ1-3; tentative D call: TRBD1 (5 bases). The V and J ends lost 5 bases and 0 bases respectively, with 14 bases between them. Germline V lookup: CDR1 SGHTA, CDR2 FQGNSA. This CDR3 has 16 amino acids. The CDR3: CASSTRTGYSGNTIYF. CDR3 DNA sequence: TGTGCCAGCAGCACACGAACAGGATACTCTGGAAACACCATATATTTT.

This clone was seen only a few times. This chain uses TRBV6-6 with TRBJ2-2; TRBD1 aligns across 8 bases. Germline V CDR1 and CDR2: MNHNY, SVGAGI (reference sequence). The V gene end was trimmed by 7 bases and the J gene end by 4 bases; junction bases not matched to a gene: 11. The CDR3 runs 16 residues. This chain's CDR3 is CASISPRTGLTGELFF. CDR3 coding DNA: TGTGCCAGCATTAGCCCCAGGACAGGGCTCACCGGGGAGCTGTTTTTT.

The rearrangement joins TRBV25-1 to TRBJ1-1, with D possibly matching TRBD1 (6 bases). Germline CDR1 reads MGHDK; CDR2 reads SYGVNS. V shed 6 bases and J shed 1 base, with 9 bases lying between them. The CDR3 totals 13 residues. Written as DNA, the CDR3 is TGTGCCAGCAGCGTGACAGGGAACACTGAAGCTTTCTTT. It is translated as CASSVTGNTEAFF.

The chain is built from TRBV5-1 and TRBJ2-5, with 10 positions matching TRBD1. The CDR3 is 15 amino acids. Germline CDR1 and CDR2: SGHRS and YFSETQ. Unmatched junction bases numbered 7, after V lost 4 bases and J lost 4 bases. CDR3: CASSLTGGGLETQYF. In DNA form, the CDR3 reads TGCGCCAGCAGCCTGACAGGGGGCGGGTTAGAGACCCAGTACTTC.

This chain joins TRBV3-1 (or the pseudogene TRBV3-2) and TRBJ2-3; 10 nucleotides agree with TRBD2. The CDR3 loop spans 16 amino acids. Trimming took 0 bases from V and 4 from J; bases not matched to a gene: 4. Germline lookup yields CDR1 LGHDT and CDR2 YNNKEL (reference sequence). CDR3 residues: CASSQDLAGVADTQYF. The CDR3 nucleotides read TGTGCCAGCAGCCAAGACCTAGCGGGAGTAGCAGATACGCAGTATTTT.

The chain carries TRBV6-6 and TRBJ1-6; TRBD1 matches at 8 bases. CDR3 length: 13 amino acids. Germline V gene data show CDR1 as MNHNY and CDR2 as SVGAGI (reference sequence). The V segment lost 5 bases and the J segment 10 bases; nucleotides outside the gene matches: 4. CDR3 DNA sequence: TGTGCCAGCAGTCCGGACAGGGACTCACCCCTCCACTTT. Its protein product is CASSPDRDSPLHF.

The chain links TRBV6-2 or TRBV6-3 to TRBJ2-4; TRBD2 agrees at 7 bases. V was clipped by 5 bases and J by 4 bases; unmatched bases: 11. This CDR3 has 16 residues. CDR1 is MNHEY and CDR2 is SVGEGT in the germline V gene. The CDR3 nucleotides are TGTGCCAGCAGTCACCCCGGGGACTACGATAAAAACATTCAGTACTTC. Its protein product is CASSHPGDYDKNIQYF.

The chain recombines TRBV2 with TRBJ2-1; perhaps TRBD2 as D (6 bases). Germline assignment: CDR1 SNHLY and CDR2 FYNNEI. The CDR3 length is 15 residues. V lost 4 bases and J lost 0, with 10 bases in between. The CDR3 here is CASSGGGTSYNEQFF. In DNA, the CDR3 is TGTGCCAGCAGTGGGGGCGGGACCTCCTACAATGAGCAGTTCTTC.

The gene calls are TRBV28 and TRBJ2-1, with D unresolved. Germline CDR1 is MDHEN and CDR2 is SYDVKM. V was cut by 8 bases and J by 2 bases, with 7 bases left in between. This CDR3 is 12 amino acids long. The CDR3 loop reads CASGGPYNEQFF. The CDR3 DNA is TGTGCCAGCGGTGGCCCCTACAATGAGCAGTTCTTC.

In nucleotides, the CDR3 is TGTGCCAGTAGCAGGGGGGTATACTCGTCTTACAATGAGCAGTTCTTC. Translation gives CASSRGVYSSYNEQFF. The rearrangement links TRBV27 to TRBJ2-1; D is perhaps TRBD1 (7 bases). Germline CDR1 reads MNHEY; CDR2 reads SMNVEV (reference sequence). V was shortened by 9 bases and J by 4 bases, with 22 bases between the two germline ends. This CDR3 comprises 16 residues.

This chain links TRBV30 with TRBJ1-1; 9 nucleotides agree with TRBD1. The CDR3 has 13 residues. CDR1 is GTSNPN and CDR2 is SVGIG in the germline V gene (reference sequence). The V gene end was trimmed by 8 bases and the J gene end by 6 bases; junction bases not matched to a gene: 10. The CDR3 region has the DNA TGTGCCCTAGGACAGGGGATTGGACCTGAAGCTTTCTTT. Translation gives CALGQGIGPEAFF. Supplemented by reference TRBV30 and TRBJ1-1, the full variable domain reads SQTIHQWPATLVQPVGSPLSLECTVEGTSNPNLYWYRQAAGRGLQLLFYSVGIGQISSEVPQNLSASRPQDRQFILSSKKLLLSDSGFYLCALGQGIGPEAFFGQGTRLTVV.

The chain recombines TRBV3-1 (or the pseudogene TRBV3-2) with TRBJ1-1; no clear D. CDR1 LGHDT and CDR2 YNNKEL come from the germline V gene (reference sequence). The CDR3 totals 13 residues. V lost 3 bases and J lost 5, with 10 bases in between. The CDR3: CASSQTEGTEAFF. The CDR3 region has the DNA TGTGCCAGCAGCCAGACGGAGGGAACTGAAGCTTTCTTT.

The chain combines TRBV10-3 with TRBJ1-1; weak D call: TRBD1 (6 bases). CDR1 and CDR2 from the germline V gene are ENHRY and SYGVKD. The CDR3 is made up of 13 amino acids. V was trimmed by 6 bases and J by 3 bases, leaving 11 bases between them. CDR3 protein: CAISAGDHTEAFF. Here the CDR3 DNA reads TGTGCCATCAGCGCAGGGGACCACACTGAAGCTTTCTTT.

The genes are TRBV7-6 and TRBJ2-1; 11 nucleotides agree with TRBD2. J was trimmed by 9 bases and V by 3 bases; bases with no gene match: 4. Germline CDR1 SGHVS, CDR2 FNYEAQ. The CDR3 extends over 14 amino acids. DNA for the CDR3: TGTGCCAGCAGCTTTATAGCGGGAGGGGTTGAGCAGTTCTTC. As protein: CASSFIAGGVEQFF.

V gene TRBV5-4 combines with J gene TRBJ2-4, with TRBD1 identical over 10 bases. The germline gives CDR1 SGHNT, CDR2 YYREEE (reference sequence). With V trimmed by 3 bases and J by 8 bases, 5 bases remained unmatched. The CDR3 has 14 amino acids. CDR3 in DNA: TGTGCCAGCAGCTCGGACAGGGGGGCGGACATTCAGTACTTC. This gives the protein CASSSDRGADIQYF.

This clone was seen a single time. This chain links TRBV19 with TRBJ2-3; tentatively, D is TRBD2 (6 bases). Trimming cost V 4 bases and J 2 bases, with 13 bases left between them. The CDR3 covers 15 residues. CDR1 is LNHDA and CDR2 is SQIVND in the germline V gene (reference sequence). CDR3 loop: CASSRREKNTDTQYF. In nucleotides, the CDR3 is TGTGCCAGTAGTAGGAGGGAGAAAAACACAGATACGCAGTATTTT.